These 30 T cell receptor beta chains came from one sample sequenced in a study of blood T cells in healthy people across ages. Next came a second PCR, run for about 7 to 12 cycles, which used a sample-barcoded 5' primer along with a J-beta primer mix. TCRdb re-derived calls from the 5' RACE reads in MiXCR, one entry per CDR3 protein. The sample contains 550,000 to 750,000 distinct CDR3 sequences, more than 20% of which appear only once. The specimen sequenced was blood. The receptor set was obtained from a man in his 70s in good health.

Of note for this clonotype: The junction differs from germline at one of its ends, possibly a read error. The chain employs TRBV10-3 and TRBJ1-1; no reliable D call. Germline V gives CDR1 ENHRY, CDR2 SYGVKD. The CDR3 spans 15 residues. Here the CDR3 DNA reads TGTGCCATCGCAAGTCCAGCTAGGGAAAACAATGAAGCTTTCTTT. Its protein product is CAIASPARENNEAFF.

The chain uses TRBV7-6 and TRBJ2-5, with D possibly matching TRBD1 (5 bases). The J call is in doubt because the DNA end fits TRBJ2-1 better. CDR1 SGHVS and CDR2 FNYEAQ come from the germline V gene. The CDR3 totals 12 residues. The CDR3 coding sequence is TGTGCCAGCAGCCAGGACATCAATGAGCAGTTCTTC. This translates into CASSQDINEQFF.

Points on this clonotype: Germline is not matched at one junction end, which may reflect a read error. The chain recombines TRBV2 with TRBJ2-7; D is ambiguous. CDR1 SNHLY and CDR2 FYNNEI come from the germline V gene. This CDR3 has 12 amino acids. The CDR3 sequence: CAIDTDSYGQYF. For the CDR3, the DNA is TGTGCCATAGACACAGACTCCTACGGGCAGTACTTC.

This clonotype turned up a few times. The DNA of the CDR3 is TGTGCCAGCAGGAGGGGGCTTGAGGGTTCACCCCTCCACTTT. Translated: CASRRGLEGSPLHF. This rearrangement joins TRBV25-1 to TRBJ1-6; 7 nucleotides match TRBD1. V was clipped by 6 bases and J by 9 bases; unmatched bases: 8. This CDR3 comprises 14 residues. Per the germline V gene, CDR1 is MGHDK and CDR2 is SYGVNS.

This clonotype appeared a few times. V and J are TRBV20-1 and TRBJ2-2; possible D gene TRBD2, 6 bases. The CDR3 consists of 13 residues. V was shortened by 6 bases and J by 5 bases, with 13 bases between the two germline ends. Germline V lookup: CDR1 DFQATT, CDR2 SNEGSKA (reference sequence). In DNA, the CDR3 is TGCAGTGCAGCCAGCGGGTATACCGGGGAGCTGTTTTTT. It specifies CSAASGYTGELFF.

This clonotype was seen more than once but under ten times. The chain carries TRBV24-1 and TRBJ2-5; TRBD2 aligns across 10 bases. The J call may be faulty, since TRBJ2-1 better matches the DNA end. This CDR3 has 16 residues. Germline V gene data show CDR1 as KGHDR and CDR2 as SFDVKD. The CDR3 spells CATSDLTSGAYNEQFF. The CDR3 DNA reads TGTGCCACCAGTGATCTCACTAGCGGGGCCTACAATGAGCAGTTCTTC.

The chain combines TRBV6-1 with TRBJ2-1; TRBD2 matches 7 bases. V dropped 9 bases and J dropped 6; count of bases not matched to a gene: 17. CDR3 length equals 16 residues. Germline loops: CDR1 MNHNS, CDR2 SASEGT. CDR3 loop: CARRLATGRKFNEQFF. The CDR3 coding sequence is TGTGCCAGAAGACTAGCCACCGGGAGGAAGTTCAATGAGCAGTTCTTC.

J is TRBJ2-7 and V is TRBV12-3 or TRBV12-4; 7 bases line up with TRBD1. CDR3 length: 15 amino acids. With 6 bases clipped from V and 1 base from J, the junction kept 9 bases outside the gene matches. Here the CDR3 DNA reads TGTGCCAGCAGCCCAGGGACAGCGCCTTCCTACGAGCAGTACTTC. It is translated as CASSPGTAPSYEQYF.

This clonotype was seen a few times. The gene calls are TRBV7-3 and TRBJ2-5; D call uncertain. This CDR3 contains 13 residues. Germline CDR1 reads SGHTA; CDR2 reads FQGTGA. Trimming stripped 5 bases from V and 4 bases from J, with 11 bases between. CDR3 DNA sequence: TGTGCCAGCAGCCCCACGCGACTAGAGACCCAGTACTTC. As protein: CASSPTRLETQYF.

This chain uses TRBV12-3 or TRBV12-4 with TRBJ2-3; TRBD2 matches 10 bases. CDR3 length: 14 amino acids. V lost 8 bases, J lost 2 bases, and 4 bases stayed unmatched. The CDR3 DNA sequence: TGTGCCAGCTTGAGCGGGAGGGCCACAGATACGCAGTATTTT. Residues: CASLSGRATDTQYF.

The chain links TRBV29-1 to TRBJ2-1; TRBD2 aligns across 7 bases. Germline V gene data show CDR1 as SQVTM and CDR2 as ANQGSEA. V lost 2 bases, J lost 0 bases, and 7 bases stayed unmatched. The length of the CDR3 is 16 residues. The chain's CDR3 is CSVETSEQSSYNEQFF. The CDR3 bases are TGCAGCGTTGAAACTAGCGAGCAGAGCTCCTACAATGAGCAGTTCTTC.

This clonotype was picked up a small number of times. The chain uses TRBV20-1 and TRBJ2-5, with TRBD1 matching over 10 bases. The J call may not be correct, given that the DNA end is closer to TRBJ2-7. The germline V gene has CDR1 DFQATT and CDR2 SNEGSKA (reference sequence). CDR3 length: 13 amino acids. As DNA, the CDR3 is TGCAGTGCTAGATGGGACAGGGGCTACGAGCAGTACTTC. It specifies CSARWDRGYEQYF.

This clonotype was counted many times. The chain has TRBV28 and TRBJ2-7; 10 bases are shared with TRBD2. J gave up 1 base and V 1 base, and 4 bases lay outside the gene matches. The germline gives CDR1 MDHEN, CDR2 SYDVKM. The CDR3 loop spans 16 amino acids. In DNA, the CDR3 is TGTGCCAGCAGTTTATACACTAGCGGGAAATCCTACGAGCAGTACTTC. Translating gives CASSLYTSGKSYEQYF.

The J gene is TRBJ2-1, the V gene TRBV13, with D possibly being TRBD1 (5 bases). The V and J ends lost 1 base and 4 bases respectively, with 14 bases between them. The CDR3 is 16 amino acids. Germline CDR1 PRHDT, CDR2 FYEKMQ (reference sequence). The CDR3 loop reads CASSLVGPGSYNEQFF. DNA for the CDR3: TGTGCCAGCAGCTTAGTAGGGCCAGGGTCGTACAATGAGCAGTTCTTC. The whole variable domain, filled in from reference TRBV13 and TRBJ2-1, reads AAGVIQSPRHLIKEKRETATLKCYPIPRHDTVYWYQQGPGQDPQFLISFYEKMQSDKGSIPDRFSAQQFSDYHSELNMSSLELGDSALYFCASSLVGPGSYNEQFFGPGTRLTVL.

The chain couples TRBV12-3 or TRBV12-4 to TRBJ2-2, with a possible D match to TRBD1 (6 bases). V lost 7 bases to trimming and J lost 0 bases, with 12 bases between them. This CDR3 is built from 15 residues. DNA of the CDR3: TGTGCCAGCAAACGGACAGTGGCGAACACCGGGGAGCTGTTTTTT. Translating it yields CASKRTVANTGELFF.

This clonotype was picked up a small number of times. The rearrangement joins TRBV12-3 or TRBV12-4 to TRBJ2-2; TRBD1 aligns across 10 bases. This CDR3 is 15 amino acids long. V gave up 5 bases and J gave up 4 bases; unmatched junction bases: 4. The CDR3 DNA reads TGTGCCAGCAGTCGACAGGGGGCTGGCACCGGGGAGCTGTTTTTT. It specifies CASSRQGAGTGELFF.

The chain recombines TRBV18 with TRBJ2-3; perhaps TRBD2 as D (6 bases). V lost 2 bases, J lost 9 bases, and 24 bases lay in between. Germline lookup yields CDR1 KGHSH and CDR2 LQKENI. This CDR3 contains 17 residues. The CDR3 loop reads CASSPGGAGPQQMTQYF. The CDR3 DNA follows: TGTGCCAGCTCACCAGGTGGCGCGGGACCTCAACAAATGACGCAGTATTTT.

Only a few counts were recorded for this clonotype. The gene calls are TRBV7-9 and TRBJ2-3, with no clear D. V lost 1 base and J 4 bases, leaving 9 bases between the germline ends. This CDR3 is built from 14 residues. Germline V CDR1 and CDR2: SEHNR, FQNEAQ (reference sequence). As DNA, the CDR3 is TGTGCCAGCAGCTTAGATTACGTTCCAGATACGCAGTATTTT. This gives the protein CASSLDYVPDTQYF.

The count of this clonotype is one. The chain is built from TRBV7-9 and TRBJ2-5; TRBD2 agrees at 7 bases. The last part of the DNA fits TRBJ2-1 better; the J call may be wrong. The CDR3 covers 12 residues. Germline V gene data show CDR1 as SEHNR and CDR2 as FQNEAQ (reference sequence). CDR3 DNA sequence: TGTGCCAGCAGCGCCGGGGGGAATGAGCAGTTCTTC. This encodes CASSAGGNEQFF.

There are a few counts of this clonotype. One end of the junction is discordant with germline, which a read error may explain. The chain is built from TRBV5-1 and TRBJ2-7; maybe TRBD1 (6 bases). The CDR3 length is 15 residues. Germline-derived CDR1 and CDR2 are SGHRS and YFSETQ. CDR3 nucleotide sequence: TGCGCCAGCACCTTGGCACAGGGCTGTTCCTACGAGCAGTACTTC. This encodes CASTLAQGCSYEQYF.

The chain uses TRBV20-1 and TRBJ2-1, with 13 nucleotides matching TRBD2. J was trimmed by 7 bases and V by 0 bases; bases with no gene match: 3. Germline V lookup: CDR1 DFQATT, CDR2 SNEGSKA (reference sequence). The CDR3 runs 15 residues. CDR3 protein: CSARDSGLAGNEQFF. The CDR3, as DNA: TGCAGTGCTAGAGATTCGGGACTAGCGGGAAATGAGCAGTTCTTC.

This clonotype appeared a few times. This rearrangement joins TRBV19 to TRBJ1-6; no reliable D call. CDR1 and CDR2 (germline): LNHDA, SQIVND (reference sequence). The CDR3 covers 12 residues. The ends were cut back, 5 bases at V and 16 bases at J, with 15 bases in the middle. For the CDR3, the DNA is TGTGCCAGTAGTCCCCAAGGCCACCATCTCCACTTT. This encodes CASSPQGHHLHF.

This clonotype was counted at least ten times. The V gene is TRBV7-2, the J gene TRBJ2-2; D is undetermined. CDR3 size: 14 residues. Per germline, CDR1 SGHTA and CDR2 FQGNSA. The germline V and J ends were trimmed by 1 base and 4 bases, with 7 bases remaining between them. The CDR3 DNA sequence: TGTGCCAGCAGCTTAGGGCGGATCACCGGGGAGCTGTTTTTT. This encodes CASSLGRITGELFF.

The table lists this clonotype with many counts. This rearrangement joins TRBV10-3 to TRBJ2-5, with TRBD1 matching 8 bases. CDR3 length equals 16 residues. The ends lost 3 bases at V and 3 bases at J; junction bases unmatched: 9. The germline V gene has CDR1 ENHRY and CDR2 SYGVKD. In DNA, the CDR3 is TGTGCCATCAGTGAACCCCAGGACAGGGTGGAAGAGACCCAGTACTTC. This encodes CAISEPQDRVEETQYF.

The rearrangement links TRBV12-3 or TRBV12-4 to TRBJ2-7; TRBD2 matches 12 bases. The V segment lost 5 bases and the J segment 3 bases; nucleotides outside the gene matches: 14. This CDR3 comprises 18 residues. In DNA form, the CDR3 reads TGTGCCAGCAGTCCTCGTCCCGGGACTAGCGGGTTCTTCTACGAGCAGTACTTC. Translation gives CASSPRPGTSGFFYEQYF.

This clonotype was picked up a small number of times. This sequence joins TRBV6-5 and TRBJ2-5, with 11 bases aligning to TRBD2. The DNA end is more similar to TRBJ2-1, so the J call may be wrong. The CDR3 length is 14 residues. Germline values: CDR1 MNHEY, CDR2 SVGAGI. The CDR3 nucleotides are TGTGCCAGCACCATAGCGGGAGGGACGGATGAGCAGTTCTTC. Translation gives CASTIAGGTDEQFF.

Concerning this clonotype: One junction end disagrees with the germline gene, perhaps due to a read error. V and J are TRBV10-3 and TRBJ2-1; 8 bases line up with TRBD2. Germline CDR1 ENHRY, CDR2 SYGVKD. This CDR3 comprises 15 residues. The CDR3 protein is CVISEATGGYNEQFF. The CDR3 nucleotides read TGTGTCATCAGTGAGGCAACGGGAGGGTACAATGAGCAGTTCTTC.

The chain is built from TRBV20-1 and TRBJ1-1, with TRBD1 matching over 9 bases. J lost 4 bases, V lost 4 bases, and 10 bases had no gene match. The CDR3 runs 15 residues. CDR1 and CDR2 (germline): DFQATT, SNEGSKA (reference sequence). This CDR3 is CSATIPDRGGTEAFF. The CDR3, as DNA: TGCAGTGCTACTATACCTGACAGGGGGGGCACTGAAGCTTTCTTT.

This clonotype was seen a handful of times. This chain joins TRBV5-1 and TRBJ2-7; 7 positions agree with TRBD1. The length of the CDR3 is 15 residues. The V and J ends lost 0 bases and 3 bases, in that order; junction bases with no gene match: 6. Germline CDR1 and CDR2: SGHRS and YFSETQ. Here the CDR3 reads CASSLGTTGIYEQYF. CDR3 coding DNA: TGCGCCAGCAGCTTGGGAACGACAGGGATCTACGAGCAGTACTTC.

The sample holds a few counts of this clonotype. The chain employs TRBV11-2 and TRBJ1-3, with D possibly matching TRBD1 (6 bases). The CDR3 sequence is 14 residues long. V gave up 6 bases and J gave up 0 bases, with 9 bases separating them. The germline gives CDR1 SGHAT, CDR2 FQNNGV. As DNA, the CDR3 is TGTGCCAGCAGAGGGACATCCTCTGGAAACACCATATATTTT. The encoded protein is CASRGTSSGNTIYF.